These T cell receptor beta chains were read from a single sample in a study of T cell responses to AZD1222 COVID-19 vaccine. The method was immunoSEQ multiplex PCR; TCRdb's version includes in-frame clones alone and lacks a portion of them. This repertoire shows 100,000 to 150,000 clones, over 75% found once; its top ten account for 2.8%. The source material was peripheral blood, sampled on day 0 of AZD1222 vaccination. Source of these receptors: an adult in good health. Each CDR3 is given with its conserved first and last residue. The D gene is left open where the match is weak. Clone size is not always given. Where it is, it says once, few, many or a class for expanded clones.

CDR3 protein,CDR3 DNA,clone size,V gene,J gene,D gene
CASSDGGPNQPQHF,TGCGCCAGCAGTGACGGGGGTCCCAATCAGCCCCAGCATTTT,.,TRBV10-2,TRBJ1-5,.
CASSFAPAGPRNTGELFF,TGTGCCAGCAGTTTTGCCCCCGCGGGACCACGGAACACCGGGGAGCTGTTTTTT,.,TRBV11-3,TRBJ2-2,.
CASSFGSGSYEQYF,TGTGCCAGCAGCTTCGGGAGCGGATCCTACGAGCAGTACTTC,.,TRBV9,TRBJ2-7,.
CASSFYGGGIYNEQFF,TGTGCCAGCAGCTTTTACGGGGGAGGGATTTACAATGAGCAGTTCTTC,.,TRBV7-2,TRBJ2-1,TRBD2
CASSPQGQNTEAFF,TGTGCCAGCAGCCCACAGGGGCAGAACACTGAAGCTTTCTTT,.,TRBV27,TRBJ1-1,TRBD1
CSAARGVAEKLFF,TGCAGCGCGGCTAGGGGGGTTGCTGAAAAACTGTTTTTT,.,TRBV29-1,TRBJ1-4,.
CASSDGYNEQFF,TGTGCCAGCAGCGACGGGTACAATGAGCAGTTCTTC,.,TRBV7-9,TRBJ2-1,.
CASSIRDRGTYEQYF,TGTGCCAGCAGCATCCGGGACAGGGGAACCTACGAGCAGTACTTC,.,TRBV5-5,TRBJ2-7,TRBD1
CSVDPIRAISNTEAFF,TGCAGCGTTGATCCTATTCGAGCTATATCGAACACTGAAGCTTTCTTT,.,TRBV29-1,TRBJ1-1,.
CSVGIAGGGTEAFF,TGCAGCGTTGGGATCGCCGGGGGCGGCACTGAAGCTTTCTTT,.,TRBV29-1,TRBJ1-1,.
CSASDRGEQYF,TGCAGTGCTAGCGACAGGGGTGAGCAGTACTTC,.,TRBV20-1,TRBJ2-7,TRBD1
CASSQDRLAGATGELFF,TGCGCCAGCAGCCAAGATAGGCTAGCGGGAGCCACCGGGGAGCTGTTTTTT,.,TRBV4-1,TRBJ2-2,TRBD2
CASSDGHLSNQPQHF,TGTGCCAGCAGCGACGGTCATCTTAGCAATCAGCCCCAGCATTTT,.,TRBV5-8,TRBJ1-5,.
CASSPVDSTRYTF,TGTGCCAGCTCACCAGTCGACAGCACTCGCTACACCTTC,.,TRBV18,TRBJ1-2,.
CASSHGTGGPYEQYF,TGTGCCAGCAGCCACGGGACAGGGGGGCCCTACGAGCAGTACTTC,.,TRBV7-2,TRBJ2-7,TRBD1
CAISETGPNYGYTF,TGTGCCATCAGTGAGACAGGCCCCAACTATGGCTACACCTTC,.,TRBV10-3,TRBJ1-2,.
CASSESTQGEAGYEQYF,TGTGCCAGCAGCGAAAGCACACAGGGTGAGGCGGGCTACGAGCAGTACTTC,once,TRBV9,TRBJ2-7,.
CASSRGQGHVLTF,TGTGCCAGCAGCCGGGGACAGGGGCACGTCCTGACTTTC,.,TRBV21-1,TRBJ2-6,.
CASTGWSGWGTDTQYF,TGTGCCAGCACCGGTTGGAGCGGATGGGGCACAGATACGCAGTATTTT,.,TRBV27,TRBJ2-3,.
CSVIDYEQYF,TGCAGCGTCATTGACTACGAGCAGTACTTC,once,TRBV29-1,TRBJ2-7,.
CAISEIEVGDYGYTF,TGTGCCATCAGTGAGATCGAGGTGGGAGACTATGGCTACACCTTC,.,TRBV10-3,TRBJ1-2,.
CSARGGETQYF,TGCAGTGCTAGAGGGGGAGAGACCCAGTACTTC,once,TRBV20-1,TRBJ2-5,.
CAWSLNDGNQPQHF,TGTGCCTGGAGTTTAAACGACGGCAATCAGCCCCAGCATTTT,.,TRBV30,TRBJ1-5,.
CAVRGIDNQPQHF,TGTGCCGTCCGGGGCATTGACAATCAGCCCCAGCATTTT,.,TRBV6-5,TRBJ1-5,.
CASSFKGAGTDTQYF,TGTGCCAGCAGCTTTAAGGGGGCAGGTACAGATACGCAGTATTTT,once,TRBV13,TRBJ2-3,TRBD1
CASSSLMGQETQYF,TGTGCCAGCAGCTCTTTGATGGGCCAAGAGACCCAGTACTTC,.,TRBV13,TRBJ2-5,.
CASSEQGPRYF,TGTGCCAGCAGCGAACAGGGACCACGGTACTTC,.,TRBV2,TRBJ2-5,.
CASSLDRHYGYTF,TGTGCCAGCAGCTTAGACAGACACTATGGCTACACCTTC,.,TRBV7-2,TRBJ1-2,.
CAISELRLADANYGYTF,TGTGCCATCAGTGAGCTGCGTCTGGCAGATGCTAACTATGGCTACACCTTC,once,TRBV10-3,TRBJ1-2,.
CASSGGTGYNSPLHF,TGCGCCAGCAGCGGGGGGACCGGCTATAATTCACCCCTCCACTTT,few,TRBV4-1,TRBJ1-6,.
CASKGASNQPQHF,TGTGCCAGCAAGGGGGCTAGCAATCAGCCCCAGCATTTT,.,TRBV25-1,TRBJ1-5,TRBD1
CASSEKQEAYEQYF,TGTGCCAGCAGTGAAAAGCAGGAAGCCTACGAGCAGTACTTC,.,TRBV2,TRBJ2-7,.
CASSQDTRGEQFF,TGTGCCAGCAGCCAAGATACGCGGGGTGAGCAGTTCTTC,.,TRBV3-1/TRBV3-2,TRBJ2-1,.
CASSLEAGLPAFF,TGTGCCAGCAGCTTGGAAGCAGGGTTGCCAGCTTTCTTT,.,TRBV5-8,TRBJ1-1,.
CASSLGRVSYEQYF,TGTGCCAGCAGCTTAGGCAGGGTCTCCTACGAGCAGTACTTC,once,TRBV7-8,TRBJ2-7,.
CASSMGLAAGELFF,TGTGCCAGCAGCATGGGACTAGCGGCCGGGGAGCTGTTTTTT,few,TRBV7-9,TRBJ2-2,TRBD2
CASSLGLSYEQYF,TGTGCCAGCAGCTTGGGGCTCTCCTACGAGCAGTACTTC,.,TRBV7-8,TRBJ2-7,.
CASRGRRLDPYEQYF,TGTGCCAGCAGGGGGCGCCGACTAGATCCTTACGAGCAGTACTTC,.,TRBV7-8,TRBJ2-7,.
CASSPGGNYGYTF,TGTGCCAGCAGTCCAGGGGGCAACTATGGCTACACCTTC,.,TRBV28,TRBJ1-2,TRBD1
CASSLGRPGPDNSPLHF,TGTGCCAGCAGCTTAGGGAGACCGGGGCCGGATAATTCACCCCTCCACTTT,once,TRBV7-9,TRBJ1-6,.
CATSDPSGSPDTQYF,TGTGCCACCAGTGACCCTAGCGGGAGTCCAGATACGCAGTATTTT,.,TRBV24-1,TRBJ2-3,TRBD2
CSVEVLDRDIYEQYF,TGCAGCGTTGAAGTCTTGGACAGGGACATCTACGAGCAGTACTTC,.,TRBV29-1,TRBJ2-7,TRBD1
CASSFRNFSSYNEQFF,TGTGCCAGCAGTTTCAGAAACTTCTCCTCCTACAATGAGCAGTTCTTC,.,TRBV6-5,TRBJ2-1,.
CSGLAGYNTEAFF,TGCAGCGGATTAGCGGGATATAACACTGAAGCTTTCTTT,.,TRBV29-1,TRBJ1-1,.
CASSLVVTGLAGSSYEQYF,TGTGCCAGCAGCTTAGTTGTTACGGGACTAGCGGGCAGCTCCTACGAGCAGTACTTC,.,TRBV7-8,TRBJ2-7,TRBD2
CASSLHHSGRGYNEQFF,TGTGCCAGCAGTTTACACCATAGCGGGAGGGGTTACAATGAGCAGTTCTTC,.,TRBV27,TRBJ2-1,TRBD2
CASTEISGGPQHF,TGTGCCAGCACCGAAATCTCGGGGGGACCCCAGCATTTT,.,TRBV6-6,TRBJ1-5,.
CASSYTGVDTQYF,TGTGCCAGCAGTTATACAGGGGTAGATACGCAGTATTTT,.,TRBV7-9,TRBJ2-3,TRBD1
CASGHGNEQFF,TGTGCTAGTGGTCATGGCAATGAGCAGTTCTTC,.,TRBV12-5,TRBJ2-1,.
CASSYFGADTGELFF,TGTGCCAGCAGTTACTTCGGAGCGGACACCGGGGAGCTGTTTTTT,.,TRBV6-5,TRBJ2-2,.
CASSQWAYLDTQYF,TGTGCCAGCAGCCAGTGGGCTTACCTTGATACGCAGTATTTT,.,TRBV13,TRBJ2-3,.
CASSLRGSWYNEQFF,TGTGCCAGCAGCTTAAGAGGGTCCTGGTACAATGAGCAGTTCTTC,.,TRBV7-2,TRBJ2-1,.
CASSSAWTSGPYEQYF,TGTGCCAGCAGCTCGGCATGGACTAGCGGGCCCTACGAGCAGTACTTC,few,TRBV7-2,TRBJ2-7,TRBD2
CASSAGTEYNEQFF,TGTGCCAGCAGCGCCGGGACAGAATACAATGAGCAGTTCTTC,.,TRBV9,TRBJ2-1,TRBD1
CASSFGTSGTPYEQYF,TGTGCCAGCAGCTTTGGGACTAGCGGGACCCCCTACGAGCAGTACTTC,.,TRBV7-2,TRBJ2-7,TRBD2
CAWSVQRPNYGYTF,TGTGCCTGGAGTGTCCAGAGGCCTAACTATGGCTACACCTTC,.,TRBV30,TRBJ1-2,.
CASSLAGRGRPGELFF,TGTGCCAGCAGCTTGGCCGGGAGGGGGCGCCCCGGGGAGCTGTTTTTT,.,TRBV5-4,TRBJ2-2,.
CAWSPRAYTEAFF,TGTGCCTGGAGTCCCAGGGCTTACACTGAAGCTTTCTTT,.,TRBV30,TRBJ1-1,.
CASSYGSVKDTQYF,TGTGCCAGCAGTTATGGCAGCGTTAAAGATACGCAGTATTTT,.,TRBV6-5,TRBJ2-3,.